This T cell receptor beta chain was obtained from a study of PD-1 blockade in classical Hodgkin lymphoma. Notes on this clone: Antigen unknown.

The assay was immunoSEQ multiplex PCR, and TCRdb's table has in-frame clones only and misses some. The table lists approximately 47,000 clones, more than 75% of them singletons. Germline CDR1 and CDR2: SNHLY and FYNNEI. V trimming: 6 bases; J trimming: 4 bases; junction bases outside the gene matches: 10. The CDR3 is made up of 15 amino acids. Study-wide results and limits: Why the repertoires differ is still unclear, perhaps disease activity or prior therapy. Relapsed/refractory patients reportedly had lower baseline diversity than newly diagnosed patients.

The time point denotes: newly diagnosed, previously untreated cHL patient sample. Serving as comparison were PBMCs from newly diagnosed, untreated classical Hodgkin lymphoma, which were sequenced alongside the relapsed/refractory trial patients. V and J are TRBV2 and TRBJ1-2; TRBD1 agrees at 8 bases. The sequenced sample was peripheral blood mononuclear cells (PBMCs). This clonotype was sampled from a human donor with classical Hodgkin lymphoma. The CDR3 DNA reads TGTGCCAGCAGCTCCGACAGGGGTGGGGGCTATGGCTACACCTTC. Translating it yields CASSSDRGGGYGYTF.